This T cell receptor (beta chain) is drawn from a study of shared T cell receptors in the human thymus. Germline CDR1 SGHVS, CDR2 FQNEAQ. Deletions cut 1 base from V and 7 bases from J, with 4 bases between. The CDR3 sequence is 12 residues long. TCRdb's table, derived via immunoSEQ multiplex PCR, lists solely in-frame clones and lacks some. The repertoire holds 450,000 to 650,000 clones, with more than 75% as singletons. This clone was seen a few times. The same specimen was also included in a second study, on human thymus T cells. That investigation notes: Having corrective surgery for congenital heart defects, healthy Finnish infants were the ones who donated. Thymus was obtained from resections taken during corrective heart surgery. Apparent bias marked the V and J gene usage of thymic and blood repertoires. Highly overlapping thymic repertoires in unrelated individuals were reported by related research.

Sequencing used thymocytes. V and J are TRBV7-8 and TRBJ2-2, with D hard to call. The receptor was isolated from a boy under two years old with a congenital heart defect. CDR3 in amino acids: CASSLDFGELFF. In DNA, the CDR3 is TGTGCCAGCAGCTTAGACTTCGGGGAGCTGTTTTTT.